This passage covers 32 T cell receptor beta chains from one sample sequenced in a study of T-cell memory formation after mild COVID-19 (dated by TCRdb to about 2021). Receptor amplification or capture employed 5' RACE. Sequencing instrument: Illumina NovaSeq 6000. TCRdb trimmed the raw reads at Q25, called clones with MiXCR and kept productive beta chains. Each record represents a unique CDR3 protein, reported with the most common genes and DNA among its rows. For this sample there are approximately 250,000 distinct CDR3 sequences; 15% appear just once. Jointly, the top ten make up 2.1% of the sample. The source material was PBMCs or a T cell subset sorted from them (not recorded which). Receptors were obtained from an adult woman who had mild COVID-19 (a few samples of this study predate the infection). The sample titles of this study are shuffled in the database, so cell type and time point are left out; the donor was told from shared clones.

This clonotype was seen at least ten times. The gene calls are TRBV20-1 and TRBJ2-1; 16 bases are shared with TRBD2. Trimming took 5 bases from V and 0 from J; bases not matched to a gene: 10. This CDR3 region has 19 residues. Germline V gene data show CDR1 as DFQATT and CDR2 as SNEGSKA (reference sequence). The DNA for the CDR3 is TGCAGTGCTTCAACTCCGGGACTAGCGGGAGGGAGCTCCTACAATGAGCAGTTCTTC. Protein sequence: CSASTPGLAGGSSYNEQFF.

This clonotype was seen more than once but under ten times. The gene calls are TRBV30 and TRBJ2-1, with D possibly being TRBD2 (5 bases). CDR1 is GTSNPN, CDR2 SVGIG, per germline (reference sequence). The CDR3 covers 15 residues. Trimming shortened V by 3 bases and J by 9 bases, and 21 bases separated the two germline ends. CDR3 residues: CAWSADYSAAGEQFF. The CDR3 DNA reads as TGTGCCTGGAGCGCTGACTATTCTGCCGCAGGTGAGCAGTTCTTC.

The V call is TRBV7-3, the J call TRBJ2-3; possibly TRBD2 for D (5 bases). CDR3 size: 16 residues. Deletions cut 5 bases from V and 5 bases from J, with 20 bases between. The germline V gene has CDR1 SGHTA and CDR2 FQGTGA. CDR3 residues: CASSRDGIAMGDTQYF. In DNA form, the CDR3 reads TGTGCCAGCAGCCGCGACGGGATAGCAATGGGAGATACGCAGTATTTT.

V gene TRBV4-1 combines with J gene TRBJ1-5, with TRBD1 matching over 9 bases. Germline assignment: CDR1 MGHRA and CDR2 YSYEKL. The CDR3 has 19 residues. The V segment lost 2 bases and the J segment 2 bases; nucleotides outside the gene matches: 13. The CDR3 region is CASSQFIIRGQGGNQPQHF. The CDR3 DNA reads TGCGCCAGCAGCCAATTTATCATCCGGGGACAGGGAGGCAATCAGCCCCAGCATTTT.

The chain uses TRBV7-9 and TRBJ1-1; 8 bases are a match to TRBD1. The CDR3 has 16 residues. Germline trimming cut 5 bases from V and 0 bases from J; bases unmatched to any gene: 8. Germline V lookup: CDR1 SEHNR, CDR2 FQNEAQ (reference sequence). The CDR3 reads CASSQRTGHMNTEAFF. CDR3 sequence (DNA): TGTGCCAGCAGCCAGAGGACAGGGCACATGAACACTGAAGCTTTCTTT. The whole variable domain, remainder taken from reference TRBV7-9 and TRBJ1-1, is DTGVSQNPRHKITKRGQNVTFRCDPISEHNRLYWYRQTLGQGPEFLTYFQNEAQLEKSRLLSDRFSAERPKGSFSTLEIQRTEQGDSAMYLCASSQRTGHMNTEAFFGQGTRLTVV.

This clonotype was seen more than once but under ten times. This chain uses TRBV5-1 with TRBJ1-2, with D uncertain. With 3 bases removed from V and 5 bases from J, the gap between germline ends came to 14 bases. In germline, CDR1 is SGHRS, CDR2 YFSETQ. CDR3 length equals 14 residues. CDR3 nucleotide sequence: TGCGCCAGCAGCTCGGGAGACGGGAAATATGGCTACACCTTC. As protein: CASSSGDGKYGYTF.

This clonotype was seen repeatedly, ten times or more. The chain carries TRBV27 and TRBJ1-6; D gene uncertain. V was cut by 6 bases and J by 12 bases, with 12 bases left in between. This CDR3 comprises 12 residues. In germline, CDR1 is MNHEY, CDR2 SMNVEV (reference sequence). CDR3 protein: CASRFSNGPLHF. The CDR3 DNA reads as TGTGCCAGCAGGTTCTCGAACGGACCCCTCCACTTT.

This sequence joins TRBV7-8 and TRBJ2-3; 7 positions agree with TRBD2. Germline-derived CDR1 and CDR2 are SGHVS and FQNEAQ. The CDR3 contains 16 residues. Trimming cost V 1 base and J 6 bases; bases outside gene matches: 10. As DNA, the CDR3 is TGTGCCAGCAGCTTAGAGAGTCTAGCGGTGGAGGATACGCAGTATTTT. This sequence encodes CASSLESLAVEDTQYF.

This chain links TRBV4-3 with TRBJ2-3; D is perhaps TRBD1 or TRBD2 (6 bases each). The CDR3 is 16 amino acids. V gave up 0 bases and J gave up 0 bases, with 10 bases separating them. Germline CDR1 is LGHNA and CDR2 is YSLEER. CDR3 nucleotides: TGCGCCAGCAGCCAAGAAGGGGGACTCAGCACAGATACGCAGTATTTT. Translating gives CASSQEGGLSTDTQYF.

The genes are TRBV3-1 and TRBJ1-1; weak D call: TRBD1 (5 bases). Trimming stripped 5 bases from V and 2 bases from J, with 9 bases between. The V gene's germline CDR1 is LGHDT and CDR2 YNNKEL (reference sequence). This CDR3 spans 13 amino acids. CDR3 sequence (DNA): TGTGCCAGCAGCGCAGACAGTAACACTGAAGCTTTCTTT. The encoded protein is CASSADSNTEAFF. Variable domain in full (rest from reference TRBV3-1 and TRBJ1-1): DTAVSQTPKYLVTQMGNDKSIKCEQNLGHDTMYWYKQDSKKFLKIMFSYNNKELIINETVPNRFSPKSPDKAHLNLHINSLELGDSAVYFCASSADSNTEAFFGQGTRLTVV.

This clonotype showed up just a few times. V gene TRBV20-1 combines with J gene TRBJ1-2; tentatively, D is TRBD1 (5 bases). CDR1 is DFQATT and CDR2 is SNEGSKA in the germline V gene (reference sequence). This CDR3 spans 14 amino acids. V shed 0 bases and J shed 2 bases, with 10 bases lying between them. The CDR3: CSARDGARNYGYTF. CDR3 in DNA: TGCAGTGCTAGAGATGGGGCGCGGAACTATGGCTACACCTTC.

In its sample, this clonotype was seen many times. V gene TRBV4-1 combines with J gene TRBJ1-1; D call uncertain. Germline values: CDR1 MGHRA, CDR2 YSYEKL. Trimming pared 1 base from V and 5 bases from J, leaving 14 bases between. The CDR3 loop spans 15 amino acids. Written as DNA, the CDR3 is TGCGCCAGCAGCCAAGCTTTCGGGGAAAGAACTGAAGCTTTCTTT. Its translation is CASSQAFGERTEAFF.

This clonotype occurred a few times. The chain employs TRBV7-8 and TRBJ2-1; D gene uncertain. The CDR3 spans 14 residues. Germline assignment: CDR1 SGHVS and CDR2 FQNEAQ. Trimming removed 5 bases at V and 9 bases at J, with 17 bases between. CDR3 region: CASSPSELRLEQFF. CDR3 sequence (DNA): TGTGCCAGCAGCCCTTCTGAATTGCGGCTTGAGCAGTTCTTC.

The chain is built from TRBV15 and TRBJ2-3; D is undetermined. There are 18 residues in the CDR3. CDR1 is LNHNV and CDR2 is YYDKDF in the germline V gene (reference sequence). V shed 0 bases and J shed 1 base, with 17 bases lying between them. CDR3 protein: CATSRDPRATGRTDTQYF. CDR3 coding DNA: TGTGCCACCAGCAGAGATCCTCGGGCCACTGGGCGCACAGATACGCAGTATTTT.

This rearrangement joins TRBV12-3 or TRBV12-4 to TRBJ1-5; D is perhaps TRBD1 (5 bases). This CDR3 has 13 amino acids. Trimming pared 4 bases from V and 7 bases from J, leaving 11 bases between. CDR3 loop: CASSSIEGQPQHF. DNA of the CDR3: TGTGCCAGCAGTTCGATCGAGGGGCAGCCCCAGCATTTT.

The J gene is TRBJ2-2, the V gene TRBV30, with no clear D. Between the trimmed V and J ends, which lost 4 bases and 5 bases, there was a span of 17 bases. The germline V gene encodes CDR1 GTSNPN and CDR2 SVGIG (reference sequence). The CDR3 is made up of 15 amino acids. Here the CDR3 DNA reads TGTGCCTGGAATCCTCGTCCCATTCAGACCGGGGAGCTGTTTTTT. It is translated as CAWNPRPIQTGELFF.

This clonotype was observed a few times. The chain combines TRBV29-1 with TRBJ2-7; D might be TRBD2 (5 bases). Germline V gives CDR1 SQVTM, CDR2 ANQGSEA. The CDR3 sequence is 12 residues long. The V end was cut by 5 bases, the J end by 3 bases, with 11 bases between. The CDR3 sequence is CSVPSGNYEQYF. Written as DNA, the CDR3 is TGCAGCGTTCCCAGCGGTAACTACGAGCAGTACTTC.

This clonotype was observed a handful of times. The chain employs TRBV30 and TRBJ2-7; D not certain. This CDR3 spans 12 amino acids. Germline V gene sequence: CDR1 GTSNPN, CDR2 SVGIG (reference sequence). V dropped 0 bases and J dropped 2 bases, with 5 bases sitting between them. CDR3 amino acids: CAWSVGTYEQYF. The CDR3 nucleotides are TGTGCCTGGAGTGTTGGTACCTACGAGCAGTACTTC.

V and J are TRBV2 and TRBJ2-1, with 10 bases identical to TRBD2. Germline CDR1 SNHLY, CDR2 FYNNEI. The CDR3 sequence is 14 residues long. V lost 6 bases, J lost 4 bases, and 3 bases stayed unmatched. For the CDR3, the DNA is TGTGCCAGCAGAGGGACTAGCGTGTACAATGAGCAGTTCTTC. Amino acid sequence: CASRGTSVYNEQFF.

This clonotype was detected many times. The chain recombines TRBV4-1 with TRBJ2-7, with D unclear. Per germline, CDR1 MGHRA and CDR2 YSYEKL. The V end lost 1 base, the J end lost 1 base, and 8 bases lay between the germline ends. CDR3 length: 14 residues. CDR3 residues: CASSQGVASYEQYF. CDR3 bases: TGCGCCAGCAGCCAAGGTGTGGCGTCCTACGAGCAGTACTTC.

This clonotype was recorded a few times. The chain uses TRBV20-1 and TRBJ2-1; 13 bases are shared with TRBD2. The CDR3 contains 14 residues. Germline trimming cut 4 bases from V and 8 bases from J; bases unmatched to any gene: 5. Germline assignment: CDR1 DFQATT and CDR2 SNEGSKA (reference sequence). CDR3 sequence: CSAKPGLAGHEQFF. The CDR3 bases are TGCAGTGCTAAACCGGGACTAGCGGGACATGAGCAGTTCTTC.

The CDR3 coding sequence is TGCGCCAGCAGCCAGCTAGCGGGGGGGCGAGAGCAGTACTTC. Translated, it gives CASSQLAGGREQYF. The V call is TRBV5-1, the J call TRBJ2-7; 12 positions match TRBD2. Germline V lookup: CDR1 SGHRS, CDR2 YFSETQ. The CDR3 has 14 amino acids. Losses at the gene ends were 4 bases for V and 7 bases for J; bases not matched to a gene: 6. Drawing the rest from reference TRBV5-1 and TRBJ2-7, the complete variable domain is KAGVTQTPRYLIKTRGQQVTLSCSPISGHRSVSWYQQTPGQGLQFLFEYFSETQRNKGNFPGRFSGRQFSNSRSEMNVSTLELGDSALYLCASSQLAGGREQYFGPGTRLTVT.

The rearrangement uses TRBV12-3 or TRBV12-4 and TRBJ2-7; 9 nucleotides match TRBD1. The V gene end was trimmed by 6 bases and the J gene end by 2 bases; junction bases not matched to a gene: 8. The CDR3 contains 15 residues. The CDR3 coding sequence is TGTGCCAGCAGAATGACAGGGGGTAGTCCCTACGAGCAGTACTTC. Amino acid sequence: CASRMTGGSPYEQYF.

This rearrangement joins TRBV30 to TRBJ1-6, with TRBD1 identical over 10 bases. Trimming cost V 3 bases and J 3 bases; bases outside gene matches: 11. Germline V gene data show CDR1 as GTSNPN and CDR2 as SVGIG (reference sequence). This CDR3 has 18 amino acids. The CDR3 here is CAWRPSAGQGYYNSPLHF. Here the CDR3 DNA reads TGTGCCTGGAGGCCCTCCGCGGGACAGGGGTACTATAATTCACCCCTCCACTTT.

This chain connects TRBV29-1 to TRBJ2-3; perhaps TRBD2 as D (6 bases). The CDR3 has 13 amino acids. The germline V gene encodes CDR1 SQVTM and CDR2 ANQGSEA. Trimming pared 4 bases from V and 4 bases from J, leaving 12 bases between. The DNA of the CDR3 is TGCAGCGTTGGTCGGGAGAGGGCAGATACGCAGTATTTT. This sequence encodes CSVGRERADTQYF.

This clonotype was seen more than once but under ten times. The chain carries TRBV30 and TRBJ2-7; D perhaps matches TRBD1 (6 bases). The germline gives CDR1 GTSNPN, CDR2 SVGIG (reference sequence). V lost 1 base and J 4 bases, leaving 14 bases between the germline ends. The CDR3 has 14 amino acids. The CDR3 sequence: CAWSGRGGVYEQYF. CDR3 nucleotides: TGTGCCTGGAGTGGGAGAGGGGGTGTGTACGAGCAGTACTTC. Filled out from reference TRBV30 and TRBJ2-7, the complete variable domain reads SQTIHQWPATLVQPVGSPLSLECTVEGTSNPNLYWYRQAAGRGLQLLFYSVGIGQISSEVPQNLSASRPQDRQFILSSKKLLLSDSGFYLCAWSGRGGVYEQYFGPGTRLTVT.

The table lists this clonotype with a count of one. This chain connects TRBV2 to TRBJ1-5; D is unresolved. Germline values: CDR1 SNHLY, CDR2 FYNNEI. Trimming shortened V by 3 bases and J by 10 bases, and 13 bases separated the two germline ends. CDR3 length equals 13 residues. The CDR3 coding sequence is TGTGCCAGCAGTGATGAGGGCCTGGGACCCCAGCATTTT. This sequence encodes CASSDEGLGPQHF.

This sequence joins TRBV18 and TRBJ2-5; no clear D gene. The germline gives CDR1 KGHSH, CDR2 LQKENI. The CDR3 spans 16 residues. The V and J ends lost 6 bases and 5 bases respectively, with 22 bases between them. The CDR3 coding sequence is TGTGCCAGCTCCCGGTTCCCAGGTTATCAGCGCGAGACCCAGTACTTC. Amino acids: CASSRFPGYQRETQYF.

This clonotype was seen more than once but under ten times. The gene calls are TRBV12-3 or TRBV12-4 and TRBJ1-2, with 10 positions matching TRBD1. The CDR3 is 14 residues long. Trimming took 5 bases from V and 5 from J; bases not matched to a gene: 5. The CDR3 DNA sequence: TGTGCCAGCAGTCTGACAGGGGGCGGGTATGGCTACACCTTC. This sequence encodes CASSLTGGGYGYTF.

This clonotype was recorded a few times. The rearrangement joins TRBV20-1 to TRBJ1-2, with TRBD1 matching 10 bases. CDR1 is DFQATT and CDR2 is SNEGSKA in the germline V gene (reference sequence). The ends lost 4 bases at V and 6 bases at J; junction bases unmatched: 11. The CDR3 runs to 15 residues. This chain's CDR3 is CSAKVWTGGTHGYTF. In DNA, the CDR3 is TGCAGTGCTAAAGTGTGGACAGGGGGGACCCATGGCTACACCTTC.

The chain combines TRBV6-5 with TRBJ2-7, with TRBD2 identical over 8 bases. Per germline, CDR1 MNHEY and CDR2 SVGAGI. V trimming: 5 bases; J trimming: 5 bases; junction bases outside the gene matches: 14. The CDR3 contains 16 residues. The CDR3 spells CASSRSQGLVFDEQYF. In DNA, the CDR3 is TGTGCCAGCAGTCGCAGCCAGGGACTAGTATTTGACGAGCAGTACTTC.

This chain uses TRBV6-2 or TRBV6-3 with TRBJ1-1; a possible D gene is TRBD1 (6 bases). The CDR3 contains 14 residues. Trimming pared 6 bases from V and 7 bases from J, leaving 18 bases between. Germline CDR1 and CDR2: MNHEY and SVGEGT. The CDR3 region is CASRLGGGKDEAFF. CDR3 bases: TGTGCCAGCAGACTCGGTGGGGGCAAGGATGAAGCTTTCTTT.